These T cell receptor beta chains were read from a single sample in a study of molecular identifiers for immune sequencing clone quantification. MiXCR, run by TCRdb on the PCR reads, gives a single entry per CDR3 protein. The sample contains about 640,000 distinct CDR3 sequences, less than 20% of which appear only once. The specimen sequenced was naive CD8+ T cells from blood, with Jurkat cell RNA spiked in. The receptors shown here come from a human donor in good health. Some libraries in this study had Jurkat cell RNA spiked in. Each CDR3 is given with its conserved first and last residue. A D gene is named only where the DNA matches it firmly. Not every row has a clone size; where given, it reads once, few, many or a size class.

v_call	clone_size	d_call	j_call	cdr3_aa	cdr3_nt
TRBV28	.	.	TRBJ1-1	CASTGTENTEDFF	TGTGCCAGCACGGGGACGGAGAACACTGAAGATTTCTTT
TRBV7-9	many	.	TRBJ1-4	CASSLTGVVEKLFF	TGTGCCAGCAGCTTAACCGGCGTCGTCGAAAAACTGTTTTTT
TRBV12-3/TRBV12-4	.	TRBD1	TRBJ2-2	CASSPPGGRNTGELFF	TGTGCCAGCAGTCCTCCAGGGGGCCGGAACACCGGGGAGCTGTTTTTT
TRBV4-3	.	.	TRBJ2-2	CASSQDGRGSFTGELFF	TGCGCCAGCAGCCAAGATGGAAGGGGGTCCTTCACCGGGGAGCTGTTTTTT
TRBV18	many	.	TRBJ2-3	CASSALPGQASTDTQYF	TGTGCCAGCTCAGCGCTACCGGGACAAGCCAGCACAGATACGCAGTATTTT
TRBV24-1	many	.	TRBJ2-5	CATREGETQYF	TGTGCCACCCGAGAGGGGGAGACCCAGTACTTC
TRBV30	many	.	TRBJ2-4	CAWSLVAESLGAKNIQYF	TGTGCCTGGAGTCTAGTGGCGGAGTCCCTGGGGGCCAAAAACATTCAGTACTTC
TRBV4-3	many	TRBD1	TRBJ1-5	CASSQGGYGTGGSRAGPQHF	TGCGCCAGCAGCCAAGGGGGATACGGGACAGGGGGCTCCCGGGCCGGGCCCCAGCATTTT
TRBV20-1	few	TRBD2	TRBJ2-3	CSANGLAGSTDTQYF	TGCAGTGCAAATGGACTAGCGGGGTCCACAGATACGCAGTATTTT
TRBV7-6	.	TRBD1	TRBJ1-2	CASSLGGTADGYTF	TGTGCCAGCAGCTTAGGAGGGACAGCCGATGGCTACACCTTC
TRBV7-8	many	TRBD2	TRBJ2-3	CASSFTGLASTDTQYF	TGTGCCAGCAGCTTCACGGGACTAGCCAGCACAGATACGCAGTATTTT
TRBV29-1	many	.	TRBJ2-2	CSVEGGLSTGELFF	TGCAGCGTTGAAGGGGGGCTGAGCACCGGGGAGCTGTTTTTT
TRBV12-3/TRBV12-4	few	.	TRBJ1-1	CATTPRSGTGPSNEAFF	TGTGCCACCACCCCGAGGTCCGGAACGGGGCCCTCAAATGAAGCTTTCTTT
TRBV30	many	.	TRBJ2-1	CAWSDYNEQFF	TGTGCCTGGAGTGACTACAATGAGCAGTTCTTC
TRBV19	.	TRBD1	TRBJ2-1	CATTGQGADEQFF	TGTGCCACGACTGGACAGGGGGCCGATGAGCAGTTCTTC
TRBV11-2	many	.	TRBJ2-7	CASSFMYGYEQYF	TGTGCCAGCAGCTTTATGTACGGTTACGAGCAGTACTTC
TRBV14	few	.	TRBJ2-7	CASSQRGRASYEQYF	TGTGCCAGCAGCCAACGGGGCAGGGCATCCTACGAGCAGTACTTC
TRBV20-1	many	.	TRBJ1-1	CSARDYEQGNTEAFF	TGCAGTGCTAGAGATTATGAACAGGGTAACACTGAAGCTTTCTTT
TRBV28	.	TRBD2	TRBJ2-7	CASSALTSGSYYEQYF	TGTGCCAGCAGTGCACTAACTAGCGGGAGTTACTACGAGCAGTACTTC
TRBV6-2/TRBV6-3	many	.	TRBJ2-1	CASSYGLGPNEQFF	TGTGCCAGCAGTTACGGTTTGGGCCCCAATGAGCAGTTCTTC
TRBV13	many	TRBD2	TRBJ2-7	CASSFPSGGAYEQYF	TGTGCCAGCAGCTTCCCGAGCGGGGGGGCCTACGAGCAGTACTTC
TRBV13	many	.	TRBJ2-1	CASSPILGGGGEQFF	TGTGCCAGCAGCCCGATTCTGGGGGGCGGTGGTGAGCAGTTCTTC
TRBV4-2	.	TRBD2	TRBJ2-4	CASSQDWGGGEGKNIQYF	TGTGCCAGCAGCCAAGATTGGGGGGGGGGGGAAGGCAAAAACATTCAGTACTTC
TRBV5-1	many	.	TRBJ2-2	CASTSADTGELFF	TGCGCCAGCACCTCTGCAGACACCGGGGAGCTGTTTTTT
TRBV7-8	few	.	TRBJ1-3	CASSLGPGYSGNTIYF	TGTGCCAGCAGCTTAGGGCCGGGGTACTCTGGAAACACCATATATTTT
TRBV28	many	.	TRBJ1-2	CASSFRGGLNYGYTF	TGTGCCAGCAGTTTCAGGGGAGGCCTAAACTATGGCTACACCTTC
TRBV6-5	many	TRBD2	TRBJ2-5	CASSYSNLAGEETQYF	TGTGCCAGCAGTTACTCGAACCTAGCGGGGGAAGAGACCCAGTACTTC
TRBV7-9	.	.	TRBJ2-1	CASSPSGTGRRNEQFF	TGTGCCAGCAGCCCGTCCGGGACTGGCAGGAGAAATGAGCAGTTCTTC
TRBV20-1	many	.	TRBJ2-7	CSARATSSYEQYF	TGCAGTGCTAGAGCCACGAGCTCCTACGAGCAGTACTTC
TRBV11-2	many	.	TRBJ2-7	CASSLGARESEQYF	TGTGCCAGCAGCTTAGGGGCCAGGGAATCCGAGCAGTACTTC
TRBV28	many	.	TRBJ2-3	CASSFFGEAVTDTQYF	TGTGCCAGCAGTTTTTTTGGGGAGGCTGTAACAGATACGCAGTATTTT
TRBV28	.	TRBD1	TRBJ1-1	CASSYNTGTGGAFF	TGTGCCAGCAGTTACAACACCGGGACAGGGGGAGCTTTCTTT
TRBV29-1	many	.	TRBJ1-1	CSVVNTEAFF	TGCAGCGTTGTGAACACTGAAGCTTTCTTT
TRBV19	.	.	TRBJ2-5	CASRRRGGETQYF	TGTGCCAGTAGGAGGAGGGGAGGAGAGACCCAGTACTTC
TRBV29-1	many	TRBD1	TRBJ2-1	CSVLLPGQGVPRQFF	TGCAGCGTCCTTTTGCCGGGACAGGGGGTCCCTCGGCAGTTCTTC
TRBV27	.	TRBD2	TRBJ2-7	CASSSRTSGDYEQYF	TGTGCCAGCAGTTCACGGACTAGCGGAGACTACGAGCAGTACTTC
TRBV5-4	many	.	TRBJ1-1	CASSLEGFDTEAFF	TGTGCCAGCAGCTTGGAGGGGTTCGACACTGAAGCTTTCTTT
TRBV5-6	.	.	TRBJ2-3	CASSFASRADTQYF	TGTGCCAGCAGCTTTGCTAGCCGGGCGGATACGCAGTATTTT
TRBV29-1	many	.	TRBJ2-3	CSVEDMVTYSTDTQYF	TGCAGCGTTGAAGACATGGTCACCTATAGCACAGATACGCAGTATTTT
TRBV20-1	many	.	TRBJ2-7	CSANWFYEQYF	TGCAGTGCTAACTGGTTCTACGAGCAGTACTTC
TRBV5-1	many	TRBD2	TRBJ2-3	CASSLLAGGSDTQYF	TGCGCCAGCAGCTTGTTAGCGGGAGGAAGCGATACGCAGTATTTT
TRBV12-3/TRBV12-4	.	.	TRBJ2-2	CASSFEGLGTGELFF	TGTGCCAGCAGTTTTGAGGGGCTTGGGACCGGGGAGCTGTTTTTT
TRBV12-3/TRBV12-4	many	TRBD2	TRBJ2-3	CASKEREEDTQYF	TGTGCCAGCAAGGAACGGGAGGAAGATACGCAGTATTTT
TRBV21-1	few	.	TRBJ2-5	CASGMTGGAGEETQYF	TGTGCCAGCGGTATGACAGGGGGCGCTGGGGAAGAGACCCAGTACTTC
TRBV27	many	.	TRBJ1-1	CASSLGTAWNTEAFF	TGTGCCAGCAGTTTAGGAACGGCATGGAACACTGAAGCTTTCTTT
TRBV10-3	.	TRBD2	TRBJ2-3	CAIRDPSSGGASDTQYF	TGTGCCATCAGGGATCCATCTAGCGGGGGGGCTTCAGATACGCAGTATTTT
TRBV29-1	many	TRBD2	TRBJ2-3	CSVIRGDDTQYF	TGCAGCGTTATCCGGGGGGATGATACGCAGTATTTT
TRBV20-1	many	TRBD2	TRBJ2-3	CSAIPGGSRTDTQYF	TGCAGTGCTATCCCCGGCGGGAGCCGAACAGATACGCAGTATTTT
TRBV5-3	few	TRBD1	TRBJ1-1	CASSRGQWVMNTEAFF	TGTGCCAGCAGCCGGGGACAGTGGGTTATGAACACTGAAGCTTTCTTT
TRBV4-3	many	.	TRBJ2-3	CASSQDMTTDTQYF	TGCGCCAGCAGCCAAGATATGACCACAGATACGCAGTATTTT
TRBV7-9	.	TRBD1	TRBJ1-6	CASSGRQGYEKYNSPLHF	TGTGCCAGCAGCGGACGACAGGGGTATGAAAAATATAATTCACCCCTCCACTTT